These 25 T cell receptor beta chains were all obtained from the same sample, sequenced in a study of cytomegalovirus exposure and HLA in healthy donors. A multiplex PCR was run with 60 Vbeta primers and 13 Jbeta primers. Only in-frame clones appear in the TCRdb table, and some are missing; sequencing was by immunoSEQ multiplex PCR. The table lists about 150,000 clones, 80% of them singletons, with 5.6% in the top ten. Sequencing was performed on PBMCs. These receptors all come from a woman aged 35 to 49 in good health and CMV-seropositive.

This rearrangement joins TRBV18 to TRBJ2-7; 9 bases align to TRBD2. The CDR3 extends over 14 amino acids. The V gene end was trimmed by 6 bases and the J gene end by 2 bases; junction bases not matched to a gene: 5. Per germline, CDR1 KGHSH and CDR2 LQKENI. The CDR3 coding sequence is TGTGCCAGCTCTGCGGGACTAGCAGCCTACGAGCAGTACTTC. Translation gives CASSAGLAAYEQYF.

The V and J genes are TRBV27 and TRBJ2-6; D is uncertain. The ends were cut back, 8 bases at V and 0 bases at J, with 8 bases in the middle. Germline assignment: CDR1 MNHEY and CDR2 SMNVEV (reference sequence). The CDR3 extends over 14 amino acids. The CDR3 protein is CASAADSGANVLTF. The CDR3 nucleotides are TGTGCCAGCGCGGCGGACTCTGGGGCCAACGTCCTGACTTTC.

The chain recombines TRBV27 with TRBJ2-3; D is possibly TRBD2 (6 bases). The CDR3 sequence is 16 residues long. The V and J ends lost 5 bases and 7 bases respectively, with 22 bases between them. The V gene's germline CDR1 is MNHEY and CDR2 SMNVEV (reference sequence). The CDR3 here is CASSLKTSPERYTQYF. In nucleotides, the CDR3 is TGTGCCAGCAGTCTAAAGACTAGTCCAGAGAGATATACGCAGTATTTT.

V is TRBV9 and J is TRBJ2-2; TRBD2 matches at 12 bases. The CDR3 sequence is 16 residues long. Trimming at V came to 0 bases and at J to 5 bases, leaving 2 bases not matched to a gene. CDR1 and CDR2 (germline): SGDLS, YYNGEE. For the CDR3, the DNA is TGTGCCAGCAGCGTAGTAACTAGCGGGAGGACCGGGGAGCTGTTTTTT. Residues: CASSVVTSGRTGELFF.

The chain links TRBV5-1 to TRBJ2-6; 7 positions match TRBD1. V was clipped by 4 bases and J by 4 bases; unmatched bases: 5. Germline values: CDR1 SGHRS, CDR2 YFSETQ. This CDR3 has 15 amino acids. In DNA, the CDR3 is TGCGCCAGCAGCACAGGGGCGACCGGGGCCAACGTCCTGACTTTC. The encoded protein is CASSTGATGANVLTF.

The chain recombines TRBV7-9 with TRBJ2-2, with D maybe TRBD2 (6 bases). The CDR3 is made up of 14 amino acids. Germline loops: CDR1 SEHNR, CDR2 FQNEAQ (reference sequence). V gave up 0 bases and J gave up 8 bases, with 10 bases separating them. DNA for the CDR3: TGTGCCAGCAGCTTAGCTGCGGGGACTGGGGAGCTGTTTTTT. Translation: CASSLAAGTGELFF.

J is TRBJ2-7 and V is TRBV25-1; 9 bases are shared with TRBD1. The junction had 7 bases not matched to a gene; V was cut back by 7 bases and J by 6 bases. Per the germline V gene, CDR1 is MGHDK and CDR2 is SYGVNS. CDR3 length: 13 amino acids. The CDR3 spells CASMGQGKREQYF. In DNA, the CDR3 is TGTGCCAGCATGGGACAGGGAAAACGCGAGCAGTACTTC.

The chain joins TRBV5-1 to TRBJ2-1, with unresolved D. The V gene lost 0 bases and the J gene lost 0 bases, with 7 bases spanning the gap. Germline lookup yields CDR1 SGHRS and CDR2 YFSETQ. This CDR3 has 15 amino acids. The CDR3 DNA reads as TGCGCCAGCAGCTTGGACGGGTACTCCTACAATGAGCAGTTCTTC. This encodes CASSLDGYSYNEQFF.

This chain uses TRBV2 with TRBJ2-3, with TRBD2 identical over 16 bases. Germline CDR1 and CDR2: SNHLY and FYNNEI. Trimming took 3 bases from V and 4 from J; bases not matched to a gene: 4. The CDR3 has 17 residues. CDR3 DNA: TGTGCCAGCAGTGACCCGGGACTAGCGGGAGGGCCAGATACGCAGTATTTT. It specifies CASSDPGLAGGPDTQYF.

The chain couples TRBV30 to TRBJ1-2, with D tentatively TRBD1 (5 bases). This CDR3 comprises 12 residues. CDR1 is GTSNPN and CDR2 is SVGIG in the germline V gene (reference sequence). The V gene lost 1 base and the J gene lost 2 bases, with 5 bases spanning the gap. The CDR3 spells CAWSGGNYGYTF. The CDR3 bases are TGTGCCTGGAGTGGGGGCAACTATGGCTACACCTTC.

The gene calls are TRBV7-9 and TRBJ2-1; 8 bases line up with TRBD2. Germline assignment: CDR1 SEHNR and CDR2 FQNEAQ (reference sequence). V was clipped by 4 bases and J by 4 bases; unmatched bases: 12. This CDR3 contains 17 residues. CDR3 region: CASSSTLPGLGYNEQFF. For the CDR3, the DNA is TGTGCCAGCAGCTCAACCCTTCCGGGACTAGGGTACAATGAGCAGTTCTTC.

The chain uses TRBV5-6 and TRBJ2-3; 10 bases are shared with TRBD2. The CDR3 runs to 18 residues. J lost 0 bases, V lost 4 bases, and 11 bases had no gene match. Germline V gene lookup returns CDR1 SGHDT and CDR2 YYEEEE. CDR3 nucleotide sequence: TGTGCCAGCAGCCCCTTATTGGGAGCGGGAGGGAGCACAGATACGCAGTATTTT. Translated, it gives CASSPLLGAGGSTDTQYF.

This clone has just a few counts. The chain joins TRBV7-6 to TRBJ2-1; maybe TRBD2 (6 bases). V was trimmed by 3 bases and J by 6 bases, leaving 15 bases between them. The CDR3 is 15 residues long. Germline V CDR1 and CDR2: SGHVS, FNYEAQ. The CDR3 here is CASSFPGVRANEQFF. CDR3 DNA: TGTGCCAGCAGCTTTCCGGGGGTCAGAGCCAATGAGCAGTTCTTC.

The chain couples TRBV27 to TRBJ1-1; D is unresolved. This CDR3 is built from 15 residues. Germline lookup yields CDR1 MNHEY and CDR2 SMNVEV (reference sequence). The V and J ends lost 6 bases and 5 bases respectively, with 19 bases between them. This chain's CDR3 is CASRGRAAGETEAFF. CDR3 nucleotide sequence: TGTGCCAGCAGGGGAAGGGCAGCGGGAGAGACTGAAGCTTTCTTT.

This clone came up a few times. The V call is TRBV11-2, the J call TRBJ1-1, with D possibly being TRBD1 (6 bases). Germline CDR1 SGHAT, CDR2 FQNNGV. V shed 1 base and J shed 2 bases, with 8 bases lying between them. The CDR3 consists of 14 residues. The chain's CDR3 is CASSLVRGNTEAFF. Here the CDR3 DNA reads TGTGCCAGCAGCTTAGTCAGGGGAAACACTGAAGCTTTCTTT.

J is TRBJ1-5 and V is TRBV28; no reliable D call. The CDR3 totals 16 residues. Trimming left V 3 bases short and J 2 bases short, with 14 bases between. Germline V gene lookup returns CDR1 MDHEN and CDR2 SYDVKM. For the CDR3, the DNA is TGTGCCAGCAGTTTTCTCGGAGGGTTTGGCAATCAGCCCCAGCATTTT. Protein: CASSFLGGFGNQPQHF.

This clone was detected once. The chain has TRBV10-3 and TRBJ1-5, with D unclear. The CDR3 runs 19 residues. Deletions cut 4 bases from V and 2 bases from J, with 24 bases between. Germline CDR1 and CDR2: ENHRY and SYGVKD. The CDR3 here is CAISGGVLFGDGGNQPQHF. The CDR3, as DNA: TGTGCCATCAGTGGCGGGGTTTTATTTGGGGATGGAGGCAATCAGCCCCAGCATTTT.

The chain is built from TRBV7-9 and TRBJ1-1; a weak D match, TRBD1 (5 bases). The CDR3 loop spans 13 amino acids. V was clipped by 2 bases and J by 7 bases, with 11 bases between them. The germline gives CDR1 SEHNR, CDR2 FQNEAQ (reference sequence). The chain's CDR3 is CASSLPSQGEAFF. The CDR3 DNA is TGTGCCAGCAGCTTACCGAGTCAGGGTGAAGCTTTCTTT. Looking up the rest from reference TRBV7-9 and TRBJ1-1 gives the full variable domain: DTGVSQNPRHKITKRGQNVTFRCDPISEHNRLYWYRQTLGQGPEFLTYFQNEAQLEKSRLLSDRFSAERPKGSFSTLEIQRTEQGDSAMYLCASSLPSQGEAFFGQGTRLTVV.

The J gene is TRBJ2-7, the V gene TRBV5-6; 7 bases line up with TRBD2. Germline CDR1 reads SGHDT; CDR2 reads YYEEEE. The CDR3 runs to 19 residues. V lost 0 bases and J lost 3; bases outside the gene matches: 18. CDR3 residues: CASSLALAGRARHIYEQYF. The DNA for the CDR3 is TGTGCCAGCAGCTTGGCGTTAGCGGGTCGGGCACGGCACATCTACGAGCAGTACTTC.

In its sample, this clone was seen a few times. Other DNA sequences in this specimen translate into the identical CDR3. The genes are TRBV19 and TRBJ2-1, with 8 bases that match TRBD1. Germline V gives CDR1 LNHDA, CDR2 SQIVND (reference sequence). This CDR3 region has 14 residues. After removal of 6 bases from V and 4 bases from J, the junction contained 5 bases not matched to a gene. The CDR3 DNA sequence: TGTGCCAGTAGCCTCCAGGGGGCATACAATGAGCAGTTCTTC. The encoded protein is CASSLQGAYNEQFF.

The gene calls are TRBV19 and TRBJ1-1; D unresolved. Trimming cost V 6 bases and J 5 bases, with 10 bases left between them. CDR1 is LNHDA and CDR2 is SQIVND in the germline V gene (reference sequence). This CDR3 has 12 residues. The CDR3 DNA sequence: TGTGCCAGTAGAGGACTTGGAACTGAAGCTTTCTTT. This sequence encodes CASRGLGTEAFF. Combining the CDR3 with reference TRBV19 and TRBJ1-1 gives the whole variable domain DGGITQSPKYLFRKEGQNVTLSCEQNLNHDAMYWYRQDPGQGLRLIYYSQIVNDFQKGDIAEGYSVSREKKESFPLTVTSAQKNPTAFYLCASRGLGTEAFFGQGTRLTVV.

This clone was counted between two and nine times. V gene TRBV9 combines with J gene TRBJ1-1; D remains unclear. The CDR3 runs 13 residues. Trimming left V 4 bases short and J 4 bases short, with 11 bases between. Looked up from germline, CDR1 is SGDLS and CDR2 is YYNGEE. The CDR3 sequence: CASSPFGSTEAFF. The CDR3 DNA follows: TGTGCCAGCAGCCCGTTTGGGAGCACTGAAGCTTTCTTT. The full variable domain, in which reference TRBV9 and TRBJ1-1 provide the parts outside the CDR3, is DSGVTQTPKHLITATGQRVTLRCSPRSGDLSVYWYQQSLDQGLQFLIQYYNGEERAKGNILERFSAQQFPDLHSELNLSSLELGDSALYFCASSPFGSTEAFFGQGTRLTVV.

This sequence joins TRBV27 and TRBJ1-6; the D is unclear. Germline V gene lookup returns CDR1 MNHEY and CDR2 SMNVEV (reference sequence). Trimming cost V 6 bases and J 5 bases, with 17 bases left between them. This CDR3 spans 16 amino acids. The DNA of the CDR3 is TGTGCCAGCAGACTGGAAAGCCCCCTAGATAATTCACCCCTCCACTTT. Amino acid sequence: CASRLESPLDNSPLHF.

The V call is TRBV5-1, the J call TRBJ2-7, with D maybe TRBD1 (5 bases). Trimming pared 4 bases from V and 0 bases from J, leaving 11 bases between. Germline CDR1 reads SGHRS; CDR2 reads YFSETQ. The CDR3 is 14 amino acids. The chain's CDR3 is CASSADTSSYEQYF. The CDR3, as DNA: TGCGCCAGCAGCGCGGACACAAGCTCCTACGAGCAGTACTTC.

The chain couples TRBV5-1 to TRBJ2-1, with a possible D match to TRBD1 (6 bases). The germline V and J ends were trimmed by 0 bases and 2 bases, with 9 bases remaining between them. Germline CDR1 is SGHRS and CDR2 is YFSETQ. The CDR3 is made up of 15 amino acids. The DNA for the CDR3 is TGCGCCAGCAGCTTGGAACAGGGCCCCTACAATGAGCAGTTCTTC. Its translation is CASSLEQGPYNEQFF.